This entry concerns a single T cell receptor beta chain. The CDR3 is 13 amino acids. Deletions cut 0 bases from V and 7 bases from J, with 9 bases between. Germline-derived CDR1 and CDR2 are SGHNT and YENEEA. It was treatment-naive patients with stable or active relapsing-remitting disease who made up the multiple sclerosis controls. These data originate in a study of CD8 T cells in Susac syndrome. RNA in amounts of roughly 0.5 to 1 ug was reverse transcribed with random hexamers. Amplification of TCR beta CDR3 across 54 Vbeta and 13 Jbeta was performed with immunoSEQ multiplex PCR. MiXCR, applied by TCRdb to the immunoSEQ multiplex PCR reads, yields one record per CDR3 protein. This table holds approximately 210,000 distinct CDR3 sequences, around 96% found once.

The sequenced material came from CD4+ T cells from PBMCs. The source of this sequence is a human donor with multiple sclerosis. The chain carries TRBV11-3 and TRBJ1-1; no definite D call. CDR3 in DNA: TGTGCCAGCAGCTTAGATGTGGACGGTGAAGCTTTCTTT. Protein product: CASSLDVDGEAFF.